This passage covers 13 T cell receptor beta chains from one sample sequenced in a study of blood T cell repertoires in COVID-19. Using immunoSEQ multiplex PCR, the repertoire was profiled, and TCRdb retains in-frame clones only, with some absent. Of about 140,000 clones detected, about 80% appear once; the ten largest clones hold roughly 3.6%. The sequenced material came from peripheral blood. These receptors originate from a man between 65 and 85 years old who had recovered from COVID-19.

This clone was seen more than once but under ten times. V is TRBV5-1 and J is TRBJ1-1; D is unresolved. Germline V gene data show CDR1 as SGHRS and CDR2 as YFSETQ. V was clipped by 3 bases and J by 5 bases, with 14 bases between them. The CDR3 consists of 14 residues. CDR3 amino acids: CASSSGDSKTEAFF. CDR3 DNA sequence: TGCGCCAGCAGCTCCGGGGATTCGAAAACTGAAGCTTTCTTT.

This chain links TRBV2 with TRBJ1-2, with a possible D match to TRBD1 (5 bases). The V end lost 10 bases, the J end lost 7 bases, and 22 bases lay between the germline ends. Germline assignment: CDR1 SNHLY and CDR2 FYNNEI. The CDR3 spans 14 residues. The DNA for the CDR3 is TGTGCCAACTTGGACCCGACGGGGGGAATTGGCTACACCTTC. This codes for CANLDPTGGIGYTF.

This clone was seen more than once but under ten times. The chain has TRBV4-1 and TRBJ2-7; 8 nucleotides agree with TRBD2. This CDR3 is built from 16 residues. Trimming at V came to 3 bases and at J to 0 bases, leaving 7 bases not matched to a gene. Looked up from germline, CDR1 is MGHRA and CDR2 is YSYEKL. CDR3 residues: CASSQVAGTDSYEQYF. CDR3 bases: TGCGCCAGCAGCCAGGTAGCGGGGACTGACTCCTACGAGCAGTACTTC.

The chain combines TRBV6-5 with TRBJ2-1; 7 bases line up with TRBD1. Trimming at V came to 7 bases and at J to 6 bases, leaving 6 bases not matched to a gene. This CDR3 is 13 amino acids long. Per germline, CDR1 MNHEY and CDR2 SVGAGI. DNA for the CDR3: TGTGCCAGCACCCCAGGGACAGCCAATGAGCAGTTCTTC. It encodes CASTPGTANEQFF.

V is TRBV5-1 and J is TRBJ2-2; no reliable D call. Germline CDR1 is SGHRS and CDR2 is YFSETQ. Deletions cut 1 base from V and 3 bases from J, with 7 bases between. The CDR3 runs 14 residues. The CDR3 reads CASSLIGDTGELFF. The CDR3 region has the DNA TGCGCCAGCAGCTTGATAGGAGACACCGGGGAGCTGTTTTTT.

V gene TRBV7-2 combines with J gene TRBJ2-7, with D tentatively TRBD2 (5 bases). This CDR3 contains 15 residues. V was trimmed by 5 bases and J by 0 bases, leaving 14 bases between them. Germline loops: CDR1 SGHTA, CDR2 FQGNSA. The CDR3 DNA reads TGTGCCAGCAGCCCCCGTGTCGGGGACTCCTACGAGCAGTACTTC. Protein product: CASSPRVGDSYEQYF.

CDR3 sequence (DNA): TGTGCCAGCAGCCTACAGGGGTCCTACTATGGCTACACCTTC. This translates into CASSLQGSYYGYTF. The genes are TRBV7-2 and TRBJ1-2, with 7 bases aligning to TRBD1. J lost 3 bases, V lost 5 bases, and 6 bases had no gene match. CDR1 is SGHTA, CDR2 FQGNSA, per germline. The CDR3 loop spans 14 amino acids. Full variable domain (outside the CDR3, taken from reference TRBV7-2 and TRBJ1-2): GAGVSQSPSNKVTEKGKDVELRCDPISGHTALYWYRQSLGQGLEFLIYFQGNSAPDKSGLPSDRFSAERTGGSVSTLTIQRTQQEDSAVYLCASSLQGSYYGYTFGSGTRLTVV.

The chain uses TRBV7-3 and TRBJ2-1, with 13 bases matching TRBD2. Germline V gene sequence: CDR1 SGHTA, CDR2 FQGTGA. This CDR3 comprises 14 residues. V gave up 5 bases and J gave up 7 bases; unmatched junction bases: 2. CDR3 bases: TGTGCCAGCAGCACTAGCGGGAGGGGTAATGAGCAGTTCTTC. Amino acids: CASSTSGRGNEQFF.

This clone has ten or more counts. The V gene is TRBV12-2, the J gene TRBJ2-1; the D call in the table, TRBD2, was not verified against the DNA. TRBV12-2 is termed a pseudogene. The CDR3 runs 19 residues. The CDR3: CASRPRTSGSCSSTDEQFF. Written as DNA, the CDR3 is TGTGCAAGTCGCCCCAGAACTAGCGGGAGCTGTTCTTCTACCGATGAGCAGTTCTTC.

This clone was picked up a small number of times. J is TRBJ1-3 and V is TRBV4-2; 7 nucleotides align to TRBD1. The J segment lost 0 bases and the V segment lost 2 bases, leaving 7 bases of the junction unmatched. Per germline, CDR1 LGHNA and CDR2 YNFKEQ. CDR3 length: 17 amino acids. The CDR3 DNA reads as TGTGCCAGCAGCCAAAGGGCGGACAGGTCCTCTGGAAACACCATATATTTT. It encodes CASSQRADRSSGNTIYF.

V usage is TRBV6-5 and J usage is TRBJ2-7; TRBD2 aligns across 8 bases. The J segment lost 2 bases and the V segment lost 4 bases, leaving 4 bases of the junction unmatched. The germline gives CDR1 MNHEY, CDR2 SVGAGI. The CDR3 has 14 amino acids. In DNA form, the CDR3 reads TGTGCCAGCAGTTCCATAGCGGGAACCTACGAGCAGTACTTC. Its translation is CASSSIAGTYEQYF.

The chain joins TRBV4-2 to TRBJ2-5; possibly TRBD2 for D (6 bases). In germline, CDR1 is LGHNA, CDR2 YNFKEQ. CDR3 size: 17 residues. V lost 0 bases, J lost 0 bases, and 14 bases lay in between. The CDR3 nucleotides read TGTGCCAGCAGCCAAGATTGGGCAGGGACTTACCAAGAGACCCAGTACTTC. It translates to CASSQDWAGTYQETQYF.

This chain joins TRBV6-6 and TRBJ2-7, with TRBD2 matching 10 bases. Trimming removed 5 bases from V and 5 bases from J; junction bases left unmatched: 12. The CDR3 extends over 16 amino acids. Per the germline V gene, CDR1 is MNHNY and CDR2 is SVGAGI (reference sequence). The CDR3 DNA sequence: TGTGCCAGCAGTCGAGCGGGAGGGCCCTTCTTGAACGAGCAGTACTTC. It codes for CASSRAGGPFLNEQYF.